These T cell receptor beta chains were read from a single sample in a study of T cells in Graves' hyperthyroidism and ophthalmopathy. TCRdb re-derived calls from the multiplex PCR reads in MiXCR, one entry per CDR3 protein. Altogether 300,000 to 350,000 distinct CDR3 sequences are present, approximately 14% being singletons, with the ten largest covering about 22%. Sequences were obtained from blood. These receptor sequences come from a woman in her 30s with Graves' hyperthyroidism. The CDR3 runs from the conserved cysteine through the conserved F or W. The D gene is left open where the match is weak. Clone size appears in some rows only: once, few, many, or a class for an expanded clone.

>TRBD1|.|TRBV7-2|TRBJ1-1
CASGKGQGASTEAFF
TGTGCCAGCGGAAAAGGACAGGGGGCATCCACTGAAGCTTTCTTT
>.|many|TRBV7-2|TRBJ2-3
CASSLTSPGVADTQYF
TGTGCCAGCAGCCTAACCTCTCCGGGAGTAGCAGATACGCAGTATTTT
>TRBD1|.|TRBV30|TRBJ1-5
CAWTTGQGGGQPQHF
TGTGCCTGGACTACGGGACAGGGTGGTGGGCAGCCCCAGCATTTT
>.|few|TRBV5-1|TRBJ1-1
CASSEGVRGNTEAFF
TGCGCCAGCAGCGAGGGGGTGAGGGGGAACACTGAAGCTTTCTTT
>.|many|TRBV28|TRBJ2-5
CASSRGRETQYF
TGTGCCAGCAGTCGGGGGCGTGAGACCCAGTACTTC
>TRBD1|few|TRBV19|TRBJ1-1
CASSARQGPNTEAFF
TGTGCCAGTAGTGCGCGACAGGGTCCGAACACTGAAGCTTTCTTT
>TRBD2|few|TRBV29-1|TRBJ2-1
CSAPGLATVQFF
TGCAGCGCTCCGGGACTAGCTACCGTACAGTTCTTC
>TRBD2|.|TRBV18|TRBJ2-3
CASSPPGAGGAQYF
TGTGCCAGCTCACCACCTGGAGCGGGAGGCGCGCAGTATTTT
>.|many|TRBV12-3/TRBV12-4|TRBJ2-4
CASSPPGGGGGGVQYF
TGTGCCAGCAGTCCCCCTGGCGGAGGCGGAGGTGGCGTTCAGTACTTC
>TRBD1|many|TRBV12-3/TRBV12-4|TRBJ1-6
CASSKTGLNSPLHF
TGTGCCAGCAGTAAGACAGGGCTTAATTCACCCCTCCACTTT
>.|many|TRBV28|TRBJ1-1
CASSLSDSSEAFF
TGTGCCAGCAGTTTATCGGACAGCAGTGAAGCTTTCTTT
>.|many|TRBV7-9|TRBJ2-5
CASSLRGSLETQYF
TGTGCCAGCAGCTTAAGGGGATCACTGGAGACCCAGTACTTC
>.|many|TRBV5-1|TRBJ2-2
CASSGGLPTGELFF
TGCGCCAGCAGCGGGGGACTTCCAACCGGGGAGCTGTTTTTT
>.|many|TRBV7-9|TRBJ2-3
CASSTFSDTQYF
TGTGCCAGCAGCACCTTCTCAGATACGCAGTATTTT
>TRBD1|.|TRBV24-1|TRBJ1-5
CATSGPGQGSNQPQHF
TGTGCCACCAGTGGTCCGGGACAGGGTAGCAATCAGCCCCAGCATTTT
>.|.|TRBV7-9|TRBJ2-6
CASEGANVLTF
TGTGCCAGCGAGGGGGCCAACGTCCTGACTTTC
>.|.|TRBV11-2|TRBJ2-3
CASSLGGVVRTDTQYF
TGTGCCAGCAGCCTTGGAGGTGTTGTTCGCACAGATACGCAGTATTTT
>TRBD2|many|TRBV7-3|TRBJ2-3
CASSLLGGDSGRATDTQYF
TGTGCCAGCAGCCTACTGGGGGGAGACAGCGGGAGGGCGACAGATACGCAGTATTTT
>TRBD1|many|TRBV6-1|TRBJ1-1
CASSTGQVNTEAFF
TGTGCCAGCAGTACCGGACAGGTGAACACTGAAGCTTTCTTT
>.|.|TRBV28|TRBJ2-1
CASSLYGLSHNEQFF
TGTGCCAGCAGTTTGTACGGACTCTCCCACAATGAGCAGTTCTTC
>.|.|TRBV6-1|TRBJ1-5
CASSERAQLNQPQHF
TGTGCCAGCAGTGAAAGAGCCCAGCTCAATCAGCCCCAGCATTTT
>TRBD1|many|TRBV7-9|TRBJ2-7
CASSHNRGSDYEQYF
TGTGCCAGCAGTCACAACAGGGGATCTGACTACGAGCAGTACTTC
>TRBD2|many|TRBV28|TRBJ2-7
CASSRTAQGLAGVEQYF
TGTGCCAGCAGCCGCACAGCCCAAGGACTAGCGGGAGTCGAGCAGTACTTC
>.|many|TRBV2|TRBJ1-1
CASSELVFMNTEAFF
TGTGCCAGCAGTGAATTGGTCTTCATGAACACTGAAGCTTTCTTT
>.|few|TRBV7-9|TRBJ2-3
CASSSEATQYF
TGTGCCAGCAGCTCCGAGGCTACGCAGTATTTT
>.|.|TRBV6-1|TRBJ1-5
CASKGSDQPQHF
TGTGCCAGCAAAGGGTCCGATCAGCCCCAGCATTTT
>.|.|TRBV4-1|TRBJ2-1
CASSPQEVSYNEQFF
TGCGCCAGCAGCCCCCAGGAGGTCTCCTACAATGAGCAGTTCTTC
>.|many|TRBV2|TRBJ2-3
CASITKGGDTQYF
TGTGCCAGCATAACAAAAGGTGGCGATACGCAGTATTTT
>.|many|TRBV7-2|TRBJ2-2
CASSLGLAGELFF
TGTGCCAGCAGCTTAGGACTAGCCGGGGAGCTGTTTTTT
>.|.|TRBV4-1|TRBJ2-1
CASSPTSSYNEQFF
TGCGCCAGCAGCCCGACTAGCTCCTACAATGAGCAGTTCTTC
>TRBD1|.|TRBV6-5|TRBJ2-2
CASSYSAGQVYIGELFF
TGTGCCAGCAGTTACTCCGCGGGACAGGTATACATCGGGGAGCTGTTTTTT
>.|many|TRBV3-1|TRBJ2-3
CASSPDSSVADTQYF
TGTGCCAGCAGCCCTGACAGTTCAGTGGCAGATACGCAGTATTTT
>.|.|TRBV14|TRBJ1-6
CASSQRSGTAGSPLHF
TGTGCCAGCAGCCAGCGATCCGGGACGGCGGGATCACCCCTCCACTTT
>.|.|TRBV12-3/TRBV12-4|TRBJ2-3
CASRPSRRGPDTQYF
TGTGCCAGCAGACCCAGCCGGAGAGGGCCGGATACGCAGTATTTT
>.|few|TRBV19|TRBJ1-5
CASKPTTGPWGAQHF
TGTGCCAGTAAACCAACCACCGGGCCCTGGGGGGCCCAGCATTTT
>.|.|TRBV15|TRBJ1-2
CATSAARIPVWGYTF
TGTGCCACCAGCGCGGCCCGGATTCCTGTTTGGGGCTACACCTTC
>TRBD1|many|TRBV24-1|TRBJ1-5
CATSGGGNQPQHF
TGTGCCACCTCAGGGGGGGGCAATCAGCCCCAGCATTTT
>TRBD2|.|TRBV3-1|TRBJ2-1
CASSQGSWTSGIGNEQFF
TGTGCCAGCAGCCAGGGATCTTGGACTAGCGGGATCGGCAATGAGCAGTTCTTC
>TRBD1|many|TRBV2|TRBJ1-2
CASSGEGAGYGYTF
TGTGCCAGCAGCGGAGAGGGGGCGGGCTATGGCTACACCTTC
>TRBD2|few|TRBV11-1|TRBJ2-2
CASSLRLAGVGTGELFF
TGTGCCAGCAGCTTAAGGCTAGCGGGAGTCGGAACCGGGGAGCTGTTTTTT
>TRBD2|few|TRBV5-6|TRBJ2-7
CASSFMGGVDEQYF
TGTGCCAGCAGCTTTATGGGGGGGGTTGACGAGCAGTACTTC
>TRBD1|.|TRBV24-1|TRBJ2-5
CATSDSERGTGQETQYF
TGTGCCACCAGTGATAGCGAGCGCGGGACAGGGCAAGAGACCCAGTACTTC
>TRBD2|.|TRBV19|TRBJ2-1
CASRAPGLAGGEQFF
TGTGCCAGTAGAGCGCCCGGACTAGCGGGGGGCGAGCAGTTCTTC
>TRBD2|many|TRBV29-1|TRBJ2-1
CSVGGTRLAGGYNEQFF
TGCAGCGTGGGGGGGACTAGGCTAGCGGGAGGATACAATGAGCAGTTCTTC
>.|.|TRBV4-1|TRBJ1-4
CASSRTATNEKLFF
TGCGCCAGCAGCAGGACAGCAACTAATGAAAAACTGTTTTTT
>.|.|TRBV12-3/TRBV12-4|TRBJ2-7
CASRGLATYEQYF
TGTGCCAGCAGGGGTCTAGCGACCTACGAGCAGTACTTC
>TRBD1|few|TRBV24-1|TRBJ2-1
CATGQGGVNEQSF
TGTGCCACAGGACAGGGTGGGGTGAATGAGCAGTCCTTC
>TRBD1|.|TRBV12-3/TRBV12-4|TRBJ2-1
CASSLEGQGYNEQFF
TGTGCCAGCAGTTTGGAGGGACAGGGCTACAATGAGCAGTTCTTC
>TRBD1|.|TRBV18|TRBJ1-1
CASSPITGTDQAFF
TGTGCCAGCTCACCGATCACCGGGACAGACCAAGCTTTCTTT
>.|.|TRBV5-4|TRBJ1-4
CASAASVATNEKLFF
TGTGCAAGCGCTGCCTCAGTTGCAACTAATGAAAAACTGTTTTTT
>.|many|TRBV3-1|TRBJ2-7
CASSHIAGYEQYF
TGTGCCAGCAGCCATATCGCCGGCTACGAGCAGTACTTC
>TRBD2|.|TRBV5-6|TRBJ2-3
CASSRGATSGGTDTQYF
TGTGCCAGCAGCCGAGGGGCGACTAGCGGGGGCACAGATACGCAGTATTTT
>.|.|TRBV2|TRBJ1-3
CASSEPRQVHTIYF
TGTGCCAGCAGTGAACCTAGACAGGTTCACACCATATATTTT